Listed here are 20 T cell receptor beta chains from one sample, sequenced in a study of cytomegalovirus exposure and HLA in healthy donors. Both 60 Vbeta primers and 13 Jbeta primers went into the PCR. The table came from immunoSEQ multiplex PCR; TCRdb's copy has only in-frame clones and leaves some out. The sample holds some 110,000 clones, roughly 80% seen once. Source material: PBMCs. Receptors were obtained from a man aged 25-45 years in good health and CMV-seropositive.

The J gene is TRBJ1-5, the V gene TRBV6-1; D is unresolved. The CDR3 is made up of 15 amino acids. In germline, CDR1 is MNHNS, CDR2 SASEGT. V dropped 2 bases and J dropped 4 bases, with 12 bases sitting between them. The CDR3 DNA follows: TGTGCCAGCAGTGAACTAGCAGGTTTAAATCAGCCCCAGCATTTT. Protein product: CASSELAGLNQPQHF.

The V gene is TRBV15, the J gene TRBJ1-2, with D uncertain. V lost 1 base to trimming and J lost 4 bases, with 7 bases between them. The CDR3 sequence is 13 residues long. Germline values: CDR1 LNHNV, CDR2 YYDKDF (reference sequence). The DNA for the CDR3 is TGTGCCACCAGCAGAGGAGAGGGCTATGGCTACACCTTC. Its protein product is CATSRGEGYGYTF.

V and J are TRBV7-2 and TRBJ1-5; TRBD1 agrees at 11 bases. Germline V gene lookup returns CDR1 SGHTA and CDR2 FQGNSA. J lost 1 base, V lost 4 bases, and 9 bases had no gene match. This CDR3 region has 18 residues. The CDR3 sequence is CASSSRGQGARSNQPQHF. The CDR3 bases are TGTGCCAGCAGCTCCAGAGGACAGGGGGCGAGGAGCAATCAGCCCCAGCATTTT.

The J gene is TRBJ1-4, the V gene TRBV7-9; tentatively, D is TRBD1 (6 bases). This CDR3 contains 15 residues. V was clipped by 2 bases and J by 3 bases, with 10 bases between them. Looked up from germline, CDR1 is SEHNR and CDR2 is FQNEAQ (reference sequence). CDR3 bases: TGTGCCAGCAGCTTAATGGGGGGGCCTAATGAAAAACTGTTTTTT. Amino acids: CASSLMGGPNEKLFF.

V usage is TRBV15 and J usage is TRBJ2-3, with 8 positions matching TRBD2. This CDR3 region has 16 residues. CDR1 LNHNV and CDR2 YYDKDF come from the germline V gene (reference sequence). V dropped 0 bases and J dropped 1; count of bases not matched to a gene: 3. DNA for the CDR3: TGTGCCACCAGCAGAGATCGGGGGGGCGGCACAGATACGCAGTATTTT. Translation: CATSRDRGGGTDTQYF.

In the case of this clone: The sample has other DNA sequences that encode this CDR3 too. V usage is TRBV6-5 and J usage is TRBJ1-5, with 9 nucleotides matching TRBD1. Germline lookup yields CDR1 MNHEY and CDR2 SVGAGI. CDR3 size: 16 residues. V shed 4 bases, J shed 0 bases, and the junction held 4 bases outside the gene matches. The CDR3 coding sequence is TGTGCCAGCAGTTCGACAGGGGGTTATAGCAATCAGCCCCAGCATTTT. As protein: CASSSTGGYSNQPQHF.

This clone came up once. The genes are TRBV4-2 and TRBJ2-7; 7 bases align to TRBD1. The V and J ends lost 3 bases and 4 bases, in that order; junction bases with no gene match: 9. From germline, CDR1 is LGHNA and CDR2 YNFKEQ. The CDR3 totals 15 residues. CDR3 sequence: CASSQNRGVIYEQYF. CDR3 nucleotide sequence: TGTGCCAGCAGCCAGAACAGGGGAGTTATTTACGAGCAGTACTTC.

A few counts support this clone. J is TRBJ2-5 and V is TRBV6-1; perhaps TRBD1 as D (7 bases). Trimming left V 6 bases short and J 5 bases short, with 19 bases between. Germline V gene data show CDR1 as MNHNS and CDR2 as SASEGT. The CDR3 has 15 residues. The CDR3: CASRPLRRGRETQYF. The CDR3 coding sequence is TGTGCCAGCAGACCCCTGAGGAGGGGGCGTGAGACCCAGTACTTC.

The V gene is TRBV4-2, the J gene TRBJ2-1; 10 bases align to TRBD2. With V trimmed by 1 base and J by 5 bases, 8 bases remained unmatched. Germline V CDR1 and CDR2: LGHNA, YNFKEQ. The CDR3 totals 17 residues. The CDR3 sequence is CASSQVAIAGGNNEQFF. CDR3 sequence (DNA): TGTGCCAGCAGCCAAGTCGCCATAGCGGGGGGCAACAATGAGCAGTTCTTC.

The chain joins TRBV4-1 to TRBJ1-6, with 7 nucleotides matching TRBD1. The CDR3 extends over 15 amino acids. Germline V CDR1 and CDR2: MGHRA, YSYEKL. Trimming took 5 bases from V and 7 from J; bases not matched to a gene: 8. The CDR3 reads CASSRPGQLNSPLHF. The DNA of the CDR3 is TGCGCCAGCAGCAGACCGGGACAGCTAAATTCACCCCTCCACTTT.

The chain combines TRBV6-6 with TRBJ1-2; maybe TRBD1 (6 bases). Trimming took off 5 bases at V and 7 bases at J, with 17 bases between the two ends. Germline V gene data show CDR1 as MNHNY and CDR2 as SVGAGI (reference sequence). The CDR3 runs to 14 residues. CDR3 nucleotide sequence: TGTGCCAGCAGTCCTCCCAGGGGTAATAGTGGCTACACCTTC. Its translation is CASSPPRGNSGYTF.

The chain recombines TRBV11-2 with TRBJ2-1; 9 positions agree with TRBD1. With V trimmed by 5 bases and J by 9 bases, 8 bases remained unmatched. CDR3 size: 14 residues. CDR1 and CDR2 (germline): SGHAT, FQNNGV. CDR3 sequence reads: CASSTSGTGFEQFF. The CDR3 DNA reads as TGTGCCAGCAGCACGTCCGGGACAGGGTTTGAGCAGTTCTTC.

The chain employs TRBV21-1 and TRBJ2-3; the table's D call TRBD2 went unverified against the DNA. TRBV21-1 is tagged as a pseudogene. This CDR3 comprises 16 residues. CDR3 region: CASSKVQEENTDTQYF. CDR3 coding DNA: TGTGCCAGCAGCAAAGTTCAGGAGGAGAACACAGATACGCAGTATTTT.

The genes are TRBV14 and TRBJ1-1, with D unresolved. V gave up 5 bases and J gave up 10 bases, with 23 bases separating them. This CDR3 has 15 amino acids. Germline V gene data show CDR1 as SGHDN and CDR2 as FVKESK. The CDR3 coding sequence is TGTGCCAGCAGCAAAACGGGTGGCCCTAGAGGTGTAGCTTTCTTT. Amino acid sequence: CASSKTGGPRGVAFF.

CDR3 in DNA: TGTGCCAGCAGCTTGGGGCAACAACTGTTTTTT. Translation: CASSLGQQLFF. The chain is built from TRBV5-4 and TRBJ1-4; D call uncertain. This CDR3 comprises 11 residues. V was shortened by 0 bases and J by 12 bases, with 6 bases between the two germline ends. Germline V gene sequence: CDR1 SGHNT, CDR2 YYREEE (reference sequence).

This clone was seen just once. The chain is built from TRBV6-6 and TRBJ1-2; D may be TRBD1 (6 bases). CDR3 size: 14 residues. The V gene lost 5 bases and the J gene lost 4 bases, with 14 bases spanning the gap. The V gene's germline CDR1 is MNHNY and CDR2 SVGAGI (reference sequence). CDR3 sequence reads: CASSTRTDPYGYTF. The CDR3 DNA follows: TGTGCCAGCAGTACTCGGACAGACCCCTATGGCTACACCTTC.

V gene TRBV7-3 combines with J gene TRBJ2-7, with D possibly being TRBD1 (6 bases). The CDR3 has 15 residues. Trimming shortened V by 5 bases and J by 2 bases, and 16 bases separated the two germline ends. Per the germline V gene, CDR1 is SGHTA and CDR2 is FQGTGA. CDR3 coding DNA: TGTGCCAGCAGCCCCGAGGGTTCAGGGGCCTACGAGCAGTACTTC. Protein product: CASSPEGSGAYEQYF.

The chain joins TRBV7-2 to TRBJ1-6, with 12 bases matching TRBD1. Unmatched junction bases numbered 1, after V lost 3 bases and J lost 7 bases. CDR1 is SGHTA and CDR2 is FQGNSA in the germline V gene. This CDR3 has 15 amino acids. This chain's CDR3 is CASSLGQGANSPLHF. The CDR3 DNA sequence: TGTGCCAGCAGCTTGGGACAGGGGGCAAATTCACCCCTCCACTTT.

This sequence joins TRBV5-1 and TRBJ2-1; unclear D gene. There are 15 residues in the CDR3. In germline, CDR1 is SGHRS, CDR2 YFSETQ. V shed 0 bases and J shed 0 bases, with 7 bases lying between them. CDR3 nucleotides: TGCGCCAGCAGCTTGGGAAGGAGCTCCTACAATGAGCAGTTCTTC. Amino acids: CASSLGRSSYNEQFF.

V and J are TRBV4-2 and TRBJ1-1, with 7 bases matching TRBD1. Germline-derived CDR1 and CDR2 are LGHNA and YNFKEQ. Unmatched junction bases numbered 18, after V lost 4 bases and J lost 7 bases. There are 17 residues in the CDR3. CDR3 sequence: CASSPPSVTGRTIEAFF. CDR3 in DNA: TGTGCCAGCAGCCCCCCTTCGGTGACAGGGAGGACGATTGAAGCTTTCTTT.